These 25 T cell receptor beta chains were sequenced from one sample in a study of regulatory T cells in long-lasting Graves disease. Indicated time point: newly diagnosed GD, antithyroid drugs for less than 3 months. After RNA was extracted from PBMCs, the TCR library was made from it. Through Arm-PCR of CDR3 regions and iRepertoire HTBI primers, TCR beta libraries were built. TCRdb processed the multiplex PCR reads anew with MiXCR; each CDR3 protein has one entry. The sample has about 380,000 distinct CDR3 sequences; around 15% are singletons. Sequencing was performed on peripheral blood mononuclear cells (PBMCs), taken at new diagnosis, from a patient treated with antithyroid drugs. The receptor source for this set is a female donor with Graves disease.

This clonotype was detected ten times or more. CDR3 region: CASSSGTSGVSWTDTQYF. The CDR3 nucleotides read TGTGCCAGCTCTTCCGGGACTAGCGGAGTCAGCTGGACAGATACGCAGTATTTT. The chain carries TRBV6-2 or TRBV6-3 and TRBJ2-3, with 11 bases fitting TRBD2. Germline V gene lookup returns CDR1 MNHEY and CDR2 SVGEGT. CDR3 size: 18 residues. With 8 bases clipped from V and 3 bases from J, the junction kept 16 bases outside the gene matches.

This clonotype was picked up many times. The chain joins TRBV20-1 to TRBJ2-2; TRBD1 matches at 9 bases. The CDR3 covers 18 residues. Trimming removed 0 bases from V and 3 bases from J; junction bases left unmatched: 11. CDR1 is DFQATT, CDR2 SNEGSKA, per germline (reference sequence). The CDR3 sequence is CSARDVRNRGPDTGELFF. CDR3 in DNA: TGCAGTGCTAGAGACGTTCGGAACAGGGGGCCCGACACCGGGGAGCTGTTTTTT.

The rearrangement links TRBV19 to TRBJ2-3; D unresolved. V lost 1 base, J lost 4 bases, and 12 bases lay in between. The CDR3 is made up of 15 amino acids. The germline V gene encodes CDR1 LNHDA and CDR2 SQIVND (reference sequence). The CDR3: CASSIGRDPPDTQYF. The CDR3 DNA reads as TGTGCCAGTAGTATAGGCAGAGACCCCCCAGATACGCAGTATTTT.

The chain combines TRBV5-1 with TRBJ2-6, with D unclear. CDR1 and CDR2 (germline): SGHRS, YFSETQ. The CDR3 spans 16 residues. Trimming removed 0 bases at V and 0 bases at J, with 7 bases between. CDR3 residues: CASSLESNSGANVLTF. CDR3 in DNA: TGCGCCAGCAGCTTGGAATCTAACTCTGGGGCCAACGTCCTGACTTTC.

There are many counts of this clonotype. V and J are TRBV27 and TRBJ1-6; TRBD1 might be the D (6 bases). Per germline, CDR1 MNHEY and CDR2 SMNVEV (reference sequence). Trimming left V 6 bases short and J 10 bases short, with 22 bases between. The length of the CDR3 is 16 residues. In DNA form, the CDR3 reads TGTGCCAGCAGGGCCACCACAGGGCTAAATTGGTCACCCCTCCACTTT. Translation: CASRATTGLNWSPLHF.

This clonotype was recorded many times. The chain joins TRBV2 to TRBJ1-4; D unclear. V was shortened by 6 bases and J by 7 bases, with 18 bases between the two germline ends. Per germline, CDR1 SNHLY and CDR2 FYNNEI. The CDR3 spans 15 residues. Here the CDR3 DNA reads TGTGCCAGCAGAAATTGGGAGGGCGCGGTTGAAAAACTGTTTTTT. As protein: CASRNWEGAVEKLFF.

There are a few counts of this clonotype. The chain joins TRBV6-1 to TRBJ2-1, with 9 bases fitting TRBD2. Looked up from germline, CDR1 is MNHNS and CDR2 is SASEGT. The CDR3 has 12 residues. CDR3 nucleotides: TGTGCTTCGCGGGGGGGCCCCAATGAGCAGTTCTTC. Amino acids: CASRGGPNEQFF.

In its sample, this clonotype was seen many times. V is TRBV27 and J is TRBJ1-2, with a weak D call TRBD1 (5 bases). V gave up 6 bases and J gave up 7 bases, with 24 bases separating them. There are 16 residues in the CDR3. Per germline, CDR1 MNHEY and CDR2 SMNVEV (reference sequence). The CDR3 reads CASSPNPGATTGGYTF. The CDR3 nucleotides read TGTGCCAGCAGCCCCAATCCGGGAGCAACCACAGGTGGCTACACCTTC.

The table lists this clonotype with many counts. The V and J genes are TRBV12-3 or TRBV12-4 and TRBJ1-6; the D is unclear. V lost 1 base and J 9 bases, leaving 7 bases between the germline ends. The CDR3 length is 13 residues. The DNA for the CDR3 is TGTGCCAGCAGTTTAGTAGGCGCTTCACCCCTCCACTTT. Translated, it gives CASSLVGASPLHF.

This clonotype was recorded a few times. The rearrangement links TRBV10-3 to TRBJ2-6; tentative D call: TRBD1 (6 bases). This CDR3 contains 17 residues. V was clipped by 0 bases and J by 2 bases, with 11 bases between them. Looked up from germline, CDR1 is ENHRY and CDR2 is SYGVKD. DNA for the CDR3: TGTGCCATCAGTGAGTCGCAGGGGCTGGCTGGGGCCAACGTCCTGACTTTC. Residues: CAISESQGLAGANVLTF.

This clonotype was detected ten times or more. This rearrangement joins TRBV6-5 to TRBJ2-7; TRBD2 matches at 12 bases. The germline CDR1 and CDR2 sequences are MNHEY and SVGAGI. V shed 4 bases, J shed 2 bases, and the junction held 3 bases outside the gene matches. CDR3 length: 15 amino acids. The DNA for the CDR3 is TGTGCCAGCAGTTCTACTAGCGGGAGGACCTACGAGCAGTACTTC. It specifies CASSSTSGRTYEQYF.

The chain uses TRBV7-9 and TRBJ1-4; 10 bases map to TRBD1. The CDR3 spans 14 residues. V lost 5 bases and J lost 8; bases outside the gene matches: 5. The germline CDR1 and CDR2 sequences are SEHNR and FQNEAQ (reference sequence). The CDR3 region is CASSPWDRGEKLFF. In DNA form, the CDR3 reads TGTGCCAGCAGCCCCTGGGACAGGGGAGAAAAACTGTTTTTT.

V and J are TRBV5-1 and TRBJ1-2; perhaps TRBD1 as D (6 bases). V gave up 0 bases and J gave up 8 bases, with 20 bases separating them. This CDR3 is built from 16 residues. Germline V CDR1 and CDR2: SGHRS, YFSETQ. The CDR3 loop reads CASSLDLGQSPGGYTF. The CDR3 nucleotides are TGCGCCAGCAGCTTGGATTTAGGACAGTCTCCGGGGGGCTACACCTTC.

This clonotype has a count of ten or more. CDR3 protein: CASSLPGGRGPGNEQFF. CDR3 coding DNA: TGTGCCAGCAGCCTCCCTGGAGGGCGGGGACCGGGGAATGAGCAGTTCTTC. The V gene is TRBV7-9, the J gene TRBJ2-1; D may be TRBD2 (6 bases). Germline V CDR1 and CDR2: SEHNR, FQNEAQ (reference sequence). This CDR3 contains 17 residues. Trimming pared 5 bases from V and 7 bases from J, leaving 24 bases between.

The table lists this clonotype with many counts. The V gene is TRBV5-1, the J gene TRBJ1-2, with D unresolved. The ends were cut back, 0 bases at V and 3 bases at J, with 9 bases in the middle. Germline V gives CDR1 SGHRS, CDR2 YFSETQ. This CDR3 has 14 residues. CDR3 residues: CASSLDPDYYGYTF. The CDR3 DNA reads TGCGCCAGCAGCTTGGATCCCGATTACTATGGCTACACCTTC. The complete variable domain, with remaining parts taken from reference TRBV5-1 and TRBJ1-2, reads KAGVTQTPRYLIKTRGQQVTLSCSPISGHRSVSWYQQTPGQGLQFLFEYFSETQRNKGNFPGRFSGRQFSNSRSEMNVSTLELGDSALYLCASSLDPDYYGYTFGSGTRLTVV.

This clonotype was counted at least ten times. The CDR3 protein is CASSSAGSQPQHF. The CDR3 DNA reads TGTGCCAGCAGTTCAGCGGGGAGTCAGCCCCAGCATTTT. The V gene is TRBV28, the J gene TRBJ1-5; D unresolved. Germline loops: CDR1 MDHEN, CDR2 SYDVKM. V was cut by 4 bases and J by 6 bases, with 10 bases left in between. This CDR3 is built from 13 residues.

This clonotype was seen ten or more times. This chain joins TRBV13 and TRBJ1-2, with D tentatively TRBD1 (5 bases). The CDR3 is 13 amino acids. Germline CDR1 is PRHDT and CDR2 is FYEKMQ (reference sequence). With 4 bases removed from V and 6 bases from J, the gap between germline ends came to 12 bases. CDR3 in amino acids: CASSSTRDHGYTF. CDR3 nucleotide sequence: TGTGCCAGCAGCTCTACCAGGGATCATGGCTACACCTTC.

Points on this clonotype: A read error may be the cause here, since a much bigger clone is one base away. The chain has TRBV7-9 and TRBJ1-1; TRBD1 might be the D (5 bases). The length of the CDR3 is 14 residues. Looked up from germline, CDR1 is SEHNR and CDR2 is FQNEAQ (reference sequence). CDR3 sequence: CACREEGVNTEAFF. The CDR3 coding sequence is TGTGCCTGCAGAGAAGAAGGGGTGAACACTGAAGCTTTCTTT.

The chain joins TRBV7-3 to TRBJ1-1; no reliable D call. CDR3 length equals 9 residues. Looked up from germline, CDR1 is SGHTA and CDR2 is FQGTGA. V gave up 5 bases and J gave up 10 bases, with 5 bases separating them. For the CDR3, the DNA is TGTGCCAGCAGCCTGAGAGCTTTCTTT. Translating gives CASSLRAFF.

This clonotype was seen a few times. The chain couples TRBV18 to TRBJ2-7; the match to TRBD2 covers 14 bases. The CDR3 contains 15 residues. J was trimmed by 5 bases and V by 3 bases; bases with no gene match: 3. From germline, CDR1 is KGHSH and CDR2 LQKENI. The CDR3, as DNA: TGTGCCAGCTCACCTACGGGACTAGCGGGAGACGAGCAGTACTTC. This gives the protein CASSPTGLAGDEQYF.

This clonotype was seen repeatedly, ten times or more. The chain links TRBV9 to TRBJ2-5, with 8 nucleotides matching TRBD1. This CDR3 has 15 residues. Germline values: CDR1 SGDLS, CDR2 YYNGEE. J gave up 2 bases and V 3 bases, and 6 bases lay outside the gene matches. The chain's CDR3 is CASSDRTGRQETQYF. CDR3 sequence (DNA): TGTGCCAGCAGCGACCGGACAGGGAGGCAAGAGACCCAGTACTTC. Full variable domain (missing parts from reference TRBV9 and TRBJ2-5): DSGVTQTPKHLITATGQRVTLRCSPRSGDLSVYWYQQSLDQGLQFLIQYYNGEERAKGNILERFSAQQFPDLHSELNLSSLELGDSALYFCASSDRTGRQETQYFGPGTRLLVL.

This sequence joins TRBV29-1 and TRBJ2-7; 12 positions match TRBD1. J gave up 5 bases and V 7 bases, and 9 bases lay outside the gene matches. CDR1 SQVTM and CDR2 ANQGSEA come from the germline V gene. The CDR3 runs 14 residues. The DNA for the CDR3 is TGCAGCGCCAGGGCCGGGACAGGGGGCCACGAGCAGTACTTC. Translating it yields CSARAGTGGHEQYF.

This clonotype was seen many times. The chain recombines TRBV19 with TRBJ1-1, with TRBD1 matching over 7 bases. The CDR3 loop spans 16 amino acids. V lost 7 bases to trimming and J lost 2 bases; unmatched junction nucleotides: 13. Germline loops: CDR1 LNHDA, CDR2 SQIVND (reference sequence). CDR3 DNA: TGTGCCAGTACTCCGACAGGGAATGCTTTTAACACTGAAGCTTTCTTT. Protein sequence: CASTPTGNAFNTEAFF.

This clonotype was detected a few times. The CDR3 spells CASSFRGRETEAFF. The CDR3 nucleotides read TGTGCCAGTAGTTTCCGGGGGCGTGAAACTGAAGCTTTCTTT. This chain joins TRBV19 and TRBJ1-1; the D gene is possibly TRBD1 (6 bases). CDR1 and CDR2 (germline): LNHDA, SQIVND (reference sequence). The CDR3 is 14 amino acids. Trimming took 5 bases from V and 5 from J, leaving 15 bases between them.

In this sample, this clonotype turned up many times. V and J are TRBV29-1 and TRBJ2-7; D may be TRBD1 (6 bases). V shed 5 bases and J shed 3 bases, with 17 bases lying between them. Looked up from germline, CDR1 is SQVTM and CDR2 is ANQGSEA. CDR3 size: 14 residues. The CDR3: CSVLRGSGGYEQYF. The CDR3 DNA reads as TGCAGCGTTTTGAGGGGGTCCGGTGGCTACGAGCAGTACTTC.